These T cell receptor beta chains were read from a single sample in a study of beta chain features in type 1 diabetes. Here immunoSEQ multiplex PCR was the method, and the copy in TCRdb shows in-frame clones only, minus some. The sample records 150,000 or so clones, approximately 8.4% being singletons. The sequenced sample was central memory CD4+ T cells from blood. The receptor set was obtained from a woman younger than 30 in good health. Each CDR3 is given with its conserved first and last residue. A D gene is named only where the DNA matches it firmly. The size entry is marked missing in some rows and otherwise reads once, few, many or a size class.

clone size	V gene	D gene	J gene	CDR3 protein
NA	TRBV7-8	NA	TRBJ1-1	CASSFRGGLEAFF
many	TRBV30	TRBD1	TRBJ2-2	CAWRQGATTGELFF
NA	TRBV7-9	TRBD2	TRBJ2-7	CASSRIFSGSDSYEQYF
few	TRBV4-1	TRBD1	TRBJ2-7	CASSQDPQGVYEQYF
few	TRBV2	TRBD2	TRBJ2-3	CASSARLAGTFTDTQYF
NA	TRBV2	NA	TRBJ1-4	CASSEALRGGEKLFF
NA	TRBV18	NA	TRBJ1-6	CASSPQDSGTLSNSPLHF
NA	TRBV6-1	NA	TRBJ2-6	CASNRQEGGANVLTF
few	TRBV9	TRBD2	TRBJ2-1	CASSVEVASGGRSIFF
NA	TRBV18	NA	TRBJ2-7	CASSERQETYEQYF
few	TRBV4-1	NA	TRBJ1-2	CASSLTTLGYGYTF
NA	TRBV11-2	TRBD2	TRBJ2-1	CASSPITTSGMGYNEQFF
NA	TRBV5-1	TRBD1	TRBJ1-1	CASMGGTTGQGIPGEAFF
few	TRBV29-1	NA	TRBJ1-1	CSVEGTVNTEAFF
few	TRBV11-2	TRBD1	TRBJ1-1	CASSLRDRNTEAFF
few	TRBV15	TRBD1	TRBJ2-3	CATSRTGFSTDTQYF